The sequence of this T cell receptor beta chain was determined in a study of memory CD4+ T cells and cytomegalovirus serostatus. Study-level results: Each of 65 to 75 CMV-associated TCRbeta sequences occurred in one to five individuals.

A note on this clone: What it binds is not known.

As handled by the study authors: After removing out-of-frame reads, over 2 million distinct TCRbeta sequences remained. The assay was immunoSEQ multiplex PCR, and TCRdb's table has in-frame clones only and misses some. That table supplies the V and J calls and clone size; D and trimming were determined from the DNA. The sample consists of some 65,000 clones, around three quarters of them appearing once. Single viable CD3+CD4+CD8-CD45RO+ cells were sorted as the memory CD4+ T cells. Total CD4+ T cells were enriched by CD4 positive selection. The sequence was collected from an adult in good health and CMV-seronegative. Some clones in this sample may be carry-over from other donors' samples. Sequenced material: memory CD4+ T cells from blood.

The CDR3 DNA reads as TGTGCCATCAGGAAAGGGGAAGGTGGCTACACCTTC. Translation: CAIRKGEGGYTF. The chain recombines TRBV10-3 with TRBJ1-2; D is perhaps TRBD1 (5 bases). Between the trimmed V and J ends, which lost 6 bases and 7 bases, there was a span of 12 bases. The CDR3 has 12 amino acids. Germline lookup yields CDR1 ENHRY and CDR2 SYGVKD.